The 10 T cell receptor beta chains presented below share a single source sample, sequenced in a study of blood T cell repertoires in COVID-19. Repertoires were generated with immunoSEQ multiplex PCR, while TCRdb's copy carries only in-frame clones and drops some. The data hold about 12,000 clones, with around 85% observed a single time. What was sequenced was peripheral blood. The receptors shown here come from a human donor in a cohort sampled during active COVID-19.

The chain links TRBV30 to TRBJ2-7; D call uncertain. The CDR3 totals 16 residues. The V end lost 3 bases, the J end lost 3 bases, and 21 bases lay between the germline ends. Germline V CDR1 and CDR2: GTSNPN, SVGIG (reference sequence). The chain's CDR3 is CAWSPLLEAENYEQYF. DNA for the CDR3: TGTGCCTGGAGCCCCCTTCTAGAGGCAGAAAACTACGAGCAGTACTTC.

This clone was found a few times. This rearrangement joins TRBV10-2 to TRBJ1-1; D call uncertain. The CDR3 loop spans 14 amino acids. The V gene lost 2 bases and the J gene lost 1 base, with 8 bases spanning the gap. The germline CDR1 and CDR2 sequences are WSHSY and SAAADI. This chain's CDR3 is CASSEVRGNTEAFF. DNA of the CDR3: TGCGCCAGCAGTGAGGTCCGGGGGAACACTGAAGCTTTCTTT.

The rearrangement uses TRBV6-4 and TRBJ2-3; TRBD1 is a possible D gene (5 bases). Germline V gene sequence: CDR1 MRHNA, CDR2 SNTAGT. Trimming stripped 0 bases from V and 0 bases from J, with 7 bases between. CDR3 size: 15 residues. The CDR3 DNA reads TGTGCCAGCAGTGACTCAGGGGAAAGCACAGATACGCAGTATTTT. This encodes CASSDSGESTDTQYF.

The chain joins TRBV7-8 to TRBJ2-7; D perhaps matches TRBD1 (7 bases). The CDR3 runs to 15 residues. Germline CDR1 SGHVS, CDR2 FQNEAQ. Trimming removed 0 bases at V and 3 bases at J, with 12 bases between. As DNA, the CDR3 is TGTGCCAGCAGCTTAGCCGCGGGACAGCACTACGAGCAGTACTTC. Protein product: CASSLAAGQHYEQYF.

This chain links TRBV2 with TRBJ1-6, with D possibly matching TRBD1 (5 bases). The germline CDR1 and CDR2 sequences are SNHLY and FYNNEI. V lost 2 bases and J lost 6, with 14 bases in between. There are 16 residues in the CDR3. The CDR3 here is CASSERKATVNSPLHF. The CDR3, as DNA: TGTGCCAGCAGTGAAAGGAAGGCGACAGTTAATTCACCCCTCCACTTT. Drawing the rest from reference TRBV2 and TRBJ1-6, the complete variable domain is EPEVTQTPSHQVTQMGQEVILRCVPISNHLYFYWYRQILGQKVEFLVSFYNNEISEKSEIFDDQFSVERPDGSNFTLKIRSTKLEDSAMYFCASSERKATVNSPLHFGNGTRLTVT.

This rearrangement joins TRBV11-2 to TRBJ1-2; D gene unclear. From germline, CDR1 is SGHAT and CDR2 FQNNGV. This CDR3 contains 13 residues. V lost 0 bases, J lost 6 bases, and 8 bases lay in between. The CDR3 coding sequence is TGTGCCAGCAGCTTAGATCGGGAGGATGGCTACACCTTC. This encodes CASSLDREDGYTF.

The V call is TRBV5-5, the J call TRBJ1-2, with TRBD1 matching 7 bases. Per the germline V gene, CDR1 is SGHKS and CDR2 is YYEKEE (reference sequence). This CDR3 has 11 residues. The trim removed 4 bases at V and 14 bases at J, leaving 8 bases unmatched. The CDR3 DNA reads TGTGCCAGCAGCACAGACAGGGTTGCTACCTTC. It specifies CASSTDRVATF.

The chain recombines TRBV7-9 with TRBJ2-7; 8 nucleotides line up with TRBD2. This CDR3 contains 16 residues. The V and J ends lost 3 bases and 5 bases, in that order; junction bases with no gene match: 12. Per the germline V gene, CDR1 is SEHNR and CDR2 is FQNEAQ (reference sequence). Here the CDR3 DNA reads TGTGCCAGCAGCTTGGGGACTAGTCGGGTTTTGGACGAGCAGTACTTC. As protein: CASSLGTSRVLDEQYF.

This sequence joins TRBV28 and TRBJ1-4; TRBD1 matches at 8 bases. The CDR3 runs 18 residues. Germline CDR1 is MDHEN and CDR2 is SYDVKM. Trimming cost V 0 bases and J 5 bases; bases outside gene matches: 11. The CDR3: CASSLWDNSGGSNEKLFF. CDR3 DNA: TGTGCCAGCAGTTTATGGGACAACTCAGGGGGCTCAAATGAAAAACTGTTTTTT. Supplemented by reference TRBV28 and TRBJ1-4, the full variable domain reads DVKVTQSSRYLVKRTGEKVFLECVQDMDHENMFWYRQDPGLGLRLIYFSYDVKMKEKGDIPEGYSVSREKKERFSLILESASTNQTSMYLCASSLWDNSGGSNEKLFFGSGTQLSVL.

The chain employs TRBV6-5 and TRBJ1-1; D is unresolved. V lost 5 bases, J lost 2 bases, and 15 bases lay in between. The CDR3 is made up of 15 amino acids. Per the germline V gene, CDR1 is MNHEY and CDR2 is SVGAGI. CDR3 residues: CASSIRVTGNTEAFF. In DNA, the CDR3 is TGTGCCAGCAGTATACGGGTCACTGGTAACACTGAAGCTTTCTTT.